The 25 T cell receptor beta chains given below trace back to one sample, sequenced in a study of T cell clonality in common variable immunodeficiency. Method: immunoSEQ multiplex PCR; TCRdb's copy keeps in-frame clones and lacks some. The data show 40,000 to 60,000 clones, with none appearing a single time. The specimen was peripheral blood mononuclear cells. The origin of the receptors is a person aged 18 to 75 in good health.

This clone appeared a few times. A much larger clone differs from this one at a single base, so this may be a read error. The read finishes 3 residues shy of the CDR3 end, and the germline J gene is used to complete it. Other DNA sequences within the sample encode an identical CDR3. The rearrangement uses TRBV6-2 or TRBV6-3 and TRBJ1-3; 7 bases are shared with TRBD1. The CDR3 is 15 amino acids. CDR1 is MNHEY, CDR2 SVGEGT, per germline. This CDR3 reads CATSGQPFSGNTIYF. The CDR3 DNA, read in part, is TGTGCCACATCGGGACAGCCCTTCTCTGGAAACACT.

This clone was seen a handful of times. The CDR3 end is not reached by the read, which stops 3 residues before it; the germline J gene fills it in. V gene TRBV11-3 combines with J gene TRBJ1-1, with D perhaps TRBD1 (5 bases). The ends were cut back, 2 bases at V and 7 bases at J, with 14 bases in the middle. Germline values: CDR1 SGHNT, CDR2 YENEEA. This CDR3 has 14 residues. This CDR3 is CASSLSGGSSEAFF. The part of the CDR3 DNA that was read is TGTGCCAGCAGCTTATCTGGGGGGAGCAGTGAA.

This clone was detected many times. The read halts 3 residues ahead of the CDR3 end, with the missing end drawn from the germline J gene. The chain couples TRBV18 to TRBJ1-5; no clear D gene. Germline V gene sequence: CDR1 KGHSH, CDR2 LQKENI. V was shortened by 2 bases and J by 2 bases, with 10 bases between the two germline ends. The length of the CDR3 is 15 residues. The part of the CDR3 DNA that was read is TGTGCCAGCTCACCATCGGGTCTTGGCAATCAGCCC. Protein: CASSPSGLGNQP. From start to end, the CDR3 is CASSPSGLGNQPQHF.

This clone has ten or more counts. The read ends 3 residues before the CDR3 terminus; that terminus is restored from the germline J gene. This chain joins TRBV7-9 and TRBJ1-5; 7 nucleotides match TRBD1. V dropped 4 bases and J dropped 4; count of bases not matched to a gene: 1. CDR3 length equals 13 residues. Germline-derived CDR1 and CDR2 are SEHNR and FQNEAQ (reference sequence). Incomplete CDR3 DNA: TGTGCCAGCAGCTCACAGGGGAATCAGCCC. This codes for CASSSQGNQP. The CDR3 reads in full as CASSSQGNQPQHF.

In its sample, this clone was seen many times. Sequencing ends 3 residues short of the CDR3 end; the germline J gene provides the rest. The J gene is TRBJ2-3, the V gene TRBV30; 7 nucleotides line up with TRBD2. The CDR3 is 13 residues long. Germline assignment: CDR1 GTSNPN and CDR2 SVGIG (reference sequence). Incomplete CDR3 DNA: TGTGCCTGGAGTCTTAGCGGGCTCCTAACG. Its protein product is CAWSLSGLLT. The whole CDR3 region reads CAWSLSGLLTQYF.

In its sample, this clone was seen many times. Incomplete CDR3 DNA: TGTGCCAGCTCACCAGGCACCTACGAG. Encoded protein: CASSPGTYE. The entire CDR3 sequence reads CASSPGTYEQYF. J is TRBJ2-7 and V is TRBV18; the D is unclear. The read ends 3 residues early relative to the CDR3; the germline J gene fills the gap. Germline V lookup: CDR1 KGHSH, CDR2 LQKENI. V was clipped by 2 bases and J by 2 bases, with 4 bases between them. The CDR3 totals 12 residues. Full variable domain (rest looked up from reference TRBV18 and TRBJ2-7): NAGVMQNPRHLVRRRGQEARLRCSPMKGHSHVYWYRQLPEEGLKFMVYLQKENIIDESGMPKERFSAEFPKEGPSILRIQQVVRGDSAAYFCASSPGTYEQYFGPGTRLTVT.

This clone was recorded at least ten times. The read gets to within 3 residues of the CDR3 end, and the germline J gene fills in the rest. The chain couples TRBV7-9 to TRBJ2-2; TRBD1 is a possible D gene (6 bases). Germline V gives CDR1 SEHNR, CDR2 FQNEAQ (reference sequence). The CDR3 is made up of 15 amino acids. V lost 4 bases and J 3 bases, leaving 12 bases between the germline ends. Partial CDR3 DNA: TGTGCCAGCAGCTGGGTTTCAGGGGACACCGGGGAG. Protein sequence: CASSWVSGDTGE. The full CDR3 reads CASSWVSGDTGELFF.

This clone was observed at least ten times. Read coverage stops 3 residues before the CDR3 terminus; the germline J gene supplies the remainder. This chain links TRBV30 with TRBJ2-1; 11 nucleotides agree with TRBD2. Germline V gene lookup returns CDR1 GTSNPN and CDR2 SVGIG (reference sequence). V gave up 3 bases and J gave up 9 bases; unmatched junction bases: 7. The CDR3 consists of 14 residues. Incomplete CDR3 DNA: TGTGCCTGGAGGGGTATGACTAGCGGGACTGAG. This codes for CAWRGMTSGTE. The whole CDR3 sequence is CAWRGMTSGTEQFF.

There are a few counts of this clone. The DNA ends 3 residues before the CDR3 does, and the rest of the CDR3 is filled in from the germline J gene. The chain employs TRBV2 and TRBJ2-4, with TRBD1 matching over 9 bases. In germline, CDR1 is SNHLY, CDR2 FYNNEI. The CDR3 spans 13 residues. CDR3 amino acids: CASSLQGAGGQYF. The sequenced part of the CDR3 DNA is TGTGCCAGCAGCTTACAGGGGGCCGGTGGT.

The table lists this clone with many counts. The sequenced CDR3 bases are TGCAGCGTCCTAGGTGTGATGAACACTGAA. It is translated as CSVLGVMNTE. From start to end, the CDR3 is CSVLGVMNTEAFF. V gene TRBV29-1 combines with J gene TRBJ1-1; D unclear. The CDR3 end is not reached by the read, which stops 3 residues before it; the germline J gene fills it in. V lost 6 bases to trimming and J lost 0 bases, with 11 bases between them. This CDR3 comprises 13 residues. CDR1 is SQVTM and CDR2 is ANQGSEA in the germline V gene.

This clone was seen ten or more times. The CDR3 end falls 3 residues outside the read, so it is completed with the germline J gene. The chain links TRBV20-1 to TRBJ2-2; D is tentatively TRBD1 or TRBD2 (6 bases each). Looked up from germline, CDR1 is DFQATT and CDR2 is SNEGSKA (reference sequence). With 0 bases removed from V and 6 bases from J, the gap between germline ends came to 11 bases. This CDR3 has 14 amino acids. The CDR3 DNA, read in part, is TGCAGTGCTAGAGAAACAGGGAGGTCCGGGGAG. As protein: CSARETGRSGE. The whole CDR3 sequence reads CSARETGRSGELFF.

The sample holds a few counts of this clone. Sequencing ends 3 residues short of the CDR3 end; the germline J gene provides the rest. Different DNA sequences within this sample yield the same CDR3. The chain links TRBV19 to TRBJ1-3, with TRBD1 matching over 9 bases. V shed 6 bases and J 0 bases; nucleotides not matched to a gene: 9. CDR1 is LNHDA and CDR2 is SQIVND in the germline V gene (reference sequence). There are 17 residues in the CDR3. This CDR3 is CASRDPGQGLSGNTIYF. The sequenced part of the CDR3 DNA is TGTGCCAGTAGAGATCCGGGACAGGGCCTCTCTGGAAACACC.

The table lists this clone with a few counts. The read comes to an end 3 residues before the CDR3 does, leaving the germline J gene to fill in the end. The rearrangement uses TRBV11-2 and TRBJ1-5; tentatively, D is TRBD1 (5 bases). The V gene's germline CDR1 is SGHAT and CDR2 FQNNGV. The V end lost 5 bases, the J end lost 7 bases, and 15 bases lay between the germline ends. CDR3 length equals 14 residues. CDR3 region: CASSQEAGSQPQHF. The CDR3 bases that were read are TGTGCCAGCAGCCAAGAGGCAGGGTCCCAGCCC.

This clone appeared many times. This CDR3 is CSALPAESSDTQYF. The CDR3 bases that were read are TGCAGTGCCCTCCCGGCGGAGAGCAGCGATACG. The J gene is TRBJ2-3, the V gene TRBV20-1; D remains unclear. The read falls 3 residues short of the CDR3 end, and the missing part is taken from the germline J gene. Per the germline V gene, CDR1 is DFQATT and CDR2 is SNEGSKA (reference sequence). Deletions cut 6 bases from V and 6 bases from J, with 19 bases between. This CDR3 comprises 14 residues.

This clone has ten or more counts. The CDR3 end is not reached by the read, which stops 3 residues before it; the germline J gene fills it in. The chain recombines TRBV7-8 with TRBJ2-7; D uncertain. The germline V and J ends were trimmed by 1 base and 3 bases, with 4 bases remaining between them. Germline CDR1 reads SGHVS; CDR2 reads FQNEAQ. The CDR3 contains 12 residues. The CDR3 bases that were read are TGTGCCAGCAGCTTAGACTACTACGAG. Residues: CASSLDYYE. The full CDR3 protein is CASSLDYYEQYF.

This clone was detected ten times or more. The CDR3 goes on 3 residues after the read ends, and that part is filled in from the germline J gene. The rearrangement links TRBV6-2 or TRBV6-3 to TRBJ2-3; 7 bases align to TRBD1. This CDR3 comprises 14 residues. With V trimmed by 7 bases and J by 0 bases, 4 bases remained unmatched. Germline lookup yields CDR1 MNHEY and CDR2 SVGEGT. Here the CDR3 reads CASTEGGSTDTQYF. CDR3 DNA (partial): TGTGCCAGCACCGAAGGGGGCAGCACAGATACG.

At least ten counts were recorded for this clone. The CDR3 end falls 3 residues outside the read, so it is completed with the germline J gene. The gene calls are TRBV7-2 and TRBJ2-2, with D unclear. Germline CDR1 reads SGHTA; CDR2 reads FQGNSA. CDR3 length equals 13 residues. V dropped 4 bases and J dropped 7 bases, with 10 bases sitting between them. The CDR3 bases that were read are TGTGCCAGCAGCTCCTATGATAACGGGGAG. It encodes CASSSYDNGE. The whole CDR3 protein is CASSSYDNGELFF.

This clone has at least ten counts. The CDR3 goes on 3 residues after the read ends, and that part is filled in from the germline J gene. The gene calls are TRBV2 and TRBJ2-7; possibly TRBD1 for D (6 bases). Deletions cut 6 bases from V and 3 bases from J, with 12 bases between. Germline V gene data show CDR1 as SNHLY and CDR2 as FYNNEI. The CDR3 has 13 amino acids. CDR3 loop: CASSRDTLYEQYF. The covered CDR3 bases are TGTGCCAGCAGCCGGGACACTCTCTACGAG.

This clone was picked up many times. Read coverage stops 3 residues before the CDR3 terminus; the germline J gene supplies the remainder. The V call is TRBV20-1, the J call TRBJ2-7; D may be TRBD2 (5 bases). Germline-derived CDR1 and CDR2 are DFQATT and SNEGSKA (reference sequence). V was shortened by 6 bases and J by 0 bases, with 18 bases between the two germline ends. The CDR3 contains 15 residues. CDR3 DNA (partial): TGCAGTGCCGATAGACTACCCGGTACCTCCTACGAG. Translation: CSADRLPGTSYE. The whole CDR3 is CSADRLPGTSYEQYF.

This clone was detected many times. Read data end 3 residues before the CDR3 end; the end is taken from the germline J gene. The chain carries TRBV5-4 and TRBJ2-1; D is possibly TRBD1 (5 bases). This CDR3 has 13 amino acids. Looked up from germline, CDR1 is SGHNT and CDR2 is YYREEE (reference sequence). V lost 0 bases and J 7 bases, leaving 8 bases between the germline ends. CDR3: CASSLGQRNEQFF. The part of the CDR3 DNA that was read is TGTGCCAGCAGCTTGGGACAGAGAAATGAG.

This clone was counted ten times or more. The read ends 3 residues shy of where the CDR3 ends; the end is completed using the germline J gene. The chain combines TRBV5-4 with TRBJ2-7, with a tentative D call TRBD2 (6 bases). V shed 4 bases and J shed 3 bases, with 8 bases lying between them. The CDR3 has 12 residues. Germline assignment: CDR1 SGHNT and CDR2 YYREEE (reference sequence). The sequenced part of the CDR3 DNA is TGTGCCAGCAGCAGGGACTTCTACGAG. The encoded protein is CASSRDFYE. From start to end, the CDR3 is CASSRDFYEQYF.

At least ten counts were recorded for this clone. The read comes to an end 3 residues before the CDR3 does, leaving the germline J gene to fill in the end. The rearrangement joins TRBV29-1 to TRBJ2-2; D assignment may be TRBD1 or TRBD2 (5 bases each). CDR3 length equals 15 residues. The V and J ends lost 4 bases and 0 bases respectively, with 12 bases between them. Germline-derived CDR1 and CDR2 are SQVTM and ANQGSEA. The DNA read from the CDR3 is TGCAGCGTTGGAGGGGCATCGGCGAACACCGGGGAG. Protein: CSVGGASANTGE. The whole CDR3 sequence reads CSVGGASANTGELFF.

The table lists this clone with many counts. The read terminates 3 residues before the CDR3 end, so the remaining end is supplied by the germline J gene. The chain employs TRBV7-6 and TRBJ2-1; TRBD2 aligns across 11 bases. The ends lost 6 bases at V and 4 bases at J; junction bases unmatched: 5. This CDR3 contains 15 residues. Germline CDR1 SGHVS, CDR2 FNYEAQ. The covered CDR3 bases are TGTGCCAGCAGGCAACTAGCGGGAGTATACAATGAG. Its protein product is CASRQLAGVYNE. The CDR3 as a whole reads CASRQLAGVYNEQFF. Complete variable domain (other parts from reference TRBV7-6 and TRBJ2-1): GAGVSQSPRYKVTKRGQDVALRCDPISGHVSLYWYRQALGQGPEFLTYFNYEAQQDKSGLPNDRFSAERPEGSISTLTIQRTEQRDSAMYRCASRQLAGVYNEQFFGPGTRLTVL.

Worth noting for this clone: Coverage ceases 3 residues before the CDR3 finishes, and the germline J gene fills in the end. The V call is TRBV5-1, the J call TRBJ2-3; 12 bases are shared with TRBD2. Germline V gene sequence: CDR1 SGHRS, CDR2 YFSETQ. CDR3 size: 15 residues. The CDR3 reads CASSPRTSGVETQYF. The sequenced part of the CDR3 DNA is TGCGCCAGCAGCCCACGGACTAGCGGGGTGGAGACG.

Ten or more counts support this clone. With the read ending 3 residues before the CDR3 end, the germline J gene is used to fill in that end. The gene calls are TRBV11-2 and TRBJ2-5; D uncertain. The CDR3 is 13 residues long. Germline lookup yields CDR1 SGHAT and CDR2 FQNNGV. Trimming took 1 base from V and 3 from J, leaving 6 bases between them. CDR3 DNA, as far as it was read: TGTGCCAGCAGCTTAGGCAGGAAAGAGACC. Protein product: CASSLGRKET. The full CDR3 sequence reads CASSLGRKETQYF. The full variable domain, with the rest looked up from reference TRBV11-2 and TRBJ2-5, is EAGVAQSPRYKIIEKRQSVAFWCNPISGHATLYWYQQILGQGPKLLIQFQNNGVVDDSQLPKDRFSAERLKGVDSTLKIQPAKLEDSAVYLCASSLGRKETQYFGPGTRLLVL.